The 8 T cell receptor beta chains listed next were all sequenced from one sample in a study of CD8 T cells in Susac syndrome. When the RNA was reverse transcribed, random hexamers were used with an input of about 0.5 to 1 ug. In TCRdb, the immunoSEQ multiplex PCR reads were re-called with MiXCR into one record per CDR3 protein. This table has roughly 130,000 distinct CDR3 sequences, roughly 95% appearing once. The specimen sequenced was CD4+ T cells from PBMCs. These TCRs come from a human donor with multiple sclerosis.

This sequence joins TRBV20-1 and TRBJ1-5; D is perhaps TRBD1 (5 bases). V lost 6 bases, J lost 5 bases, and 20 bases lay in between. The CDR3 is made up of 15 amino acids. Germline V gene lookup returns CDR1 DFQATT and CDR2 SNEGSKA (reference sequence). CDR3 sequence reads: CSAPRGGGADQPQHF. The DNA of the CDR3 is TGCAGTGCCCCCCGCGGTGGAGGGGCGGATCAGCCCCAGCATTTT.

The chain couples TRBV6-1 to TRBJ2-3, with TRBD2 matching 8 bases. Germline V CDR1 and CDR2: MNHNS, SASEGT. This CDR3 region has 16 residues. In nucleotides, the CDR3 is TGTGCGGCGCTGTCCCGACAAGCGGGAGAGGTAGATACGCAGTATTTT. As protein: CAALSRQAGEVDTQYF.

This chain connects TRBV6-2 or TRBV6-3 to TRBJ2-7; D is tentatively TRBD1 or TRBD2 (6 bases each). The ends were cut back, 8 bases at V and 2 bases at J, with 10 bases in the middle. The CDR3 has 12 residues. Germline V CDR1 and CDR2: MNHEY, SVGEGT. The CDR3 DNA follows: TGTGCCAGCGCGGGACACGCCTACGAGCAGTACTTC. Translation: CASAGHAYEQYF.

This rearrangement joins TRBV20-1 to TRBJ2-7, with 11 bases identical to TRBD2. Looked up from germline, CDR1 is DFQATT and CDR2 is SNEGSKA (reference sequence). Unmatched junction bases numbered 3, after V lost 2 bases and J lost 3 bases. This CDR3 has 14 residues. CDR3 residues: CSARKGLAVYEQYF. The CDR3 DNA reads TGCAGTGCTAGAAAGGGACTAGCGGTCTACGAGCAGTACTTC.

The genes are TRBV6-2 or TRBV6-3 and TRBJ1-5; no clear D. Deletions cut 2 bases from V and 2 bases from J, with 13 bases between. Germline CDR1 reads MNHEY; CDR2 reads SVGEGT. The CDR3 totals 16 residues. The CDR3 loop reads CASSYDGEKGNQPQHF. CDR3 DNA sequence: TGTGCCAGCAGTTACGACGGGGAAAAAGGCAATCAGCCCCAGCATTTT.

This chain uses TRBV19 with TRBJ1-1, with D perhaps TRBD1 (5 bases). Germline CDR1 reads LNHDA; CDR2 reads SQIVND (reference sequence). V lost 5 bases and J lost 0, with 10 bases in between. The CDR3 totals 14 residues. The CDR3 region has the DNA TGTGCCAGTAGTCGTAACAGGTTGAACACTGAAGCTTTCTTT. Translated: CASSRNRLNTEAFF. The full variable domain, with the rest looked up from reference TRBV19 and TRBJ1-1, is DGGITQSPKYLFRKEGQNVTLSCEQNLNHDAMYWYRQDPGQGLRLIYYSQIVNDFQKGDIAEGYSVSREKKESFPLTVTSAQKNPTAFYLCASSRNRLNTEAFFGQGTRLTVV.

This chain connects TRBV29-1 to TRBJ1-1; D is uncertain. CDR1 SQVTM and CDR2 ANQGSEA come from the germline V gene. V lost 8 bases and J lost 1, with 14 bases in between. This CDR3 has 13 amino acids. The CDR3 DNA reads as TGCAGCTCCCGTCGGACGTCGAACACTGAAGCTTTCTTT. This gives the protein CSSRRTSNTEAFF.

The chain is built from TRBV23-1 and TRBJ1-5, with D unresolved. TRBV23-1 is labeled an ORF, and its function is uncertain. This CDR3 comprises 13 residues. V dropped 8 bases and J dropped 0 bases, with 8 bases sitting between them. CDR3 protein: CASGLSSNQPQHF. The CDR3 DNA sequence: TGCGCCAGCGGGCTCAGTAGCAATCAGCCCCAGCATTTT.